The T cell receptor beta chain under discussion was sequenced for a study of blood T cell repertoires in COVID-19. Sequencing used immunoSEQ multiplex PCR; TCRdb keeps in-frame clones, though not all of them. The sample shows approximately 670,000 clones, about 87% of them seen only once. Germline loops: CDR1 SEHNR, CDR2 FQNEAQ (reference sequence). This CDR3 region has 14 residues. Trimming cost V 6 bases and J 1 base, with 10 bases left between them. This TCR derives from a woman younger than 35 with acute or convalescent COVID-19. The V call is TRBV7-9, the J call TRBJ1-5, with D perhaps matching TRBD1 (6 bases). Sequencing input: peripheral blood. CDR3 loop: CASSLDRSNQPQHF. CDR3 bases: TGTGCCAGCAGTCTTGACAGGAGCAATCAGCCCCAGCATTTT.